This paragraph reports one T cell receptor beta chain. The germline V gene encodes CDR1 SEHNR and CDR2 FQNEAQ (reference sequence). The CDR3 consists of 14 residues. The germline V and J ends were trimmed by 1 base and 7 bases, with 8 bases remaining between them. This entry comes from a study of blood T cell repertoires in COVID-19. Study as a whole: Collection of acute and convalescent COVID-19 samples took place in the United States, Italy and Spain.

TCRdb keeps only in-frame clones here, not all; method: immunoSEQ multiplex PCR. The sample consists of 300,000 to 400,000 clones, 85% of them appearing once. Study members were between about 18 and 95 years old and lived in 20 to 25 US regions. Participants in the exposed group had met a COVID-19 case in the 2 weeks before joining the study. The source material was PBMCs or T cells enriched from blood (not recorded which). The chain uses TRBV7-9 and TRBJ1-6, with D hard to call. The sequence came from a woman aged 25 to 39 who had been exposed to COVID-19. The chain's CDR3 is CASSLEPTNSPLHF. In DNA form, the CDR3 reads TGTGCCAGCAGCTTAGAGCCTACCAATTCACCCCTCCACTTT.